The entry that follows covers one TCR beta chain sequence. Its target is unknown. The germline V gene has CDR1 MNHEY and CDR2 SMNVEV (reference sequence). J was trimmed by 2 bases and V by 5 bases; bases with no gene match: 5. CDR3 size: 14 residues. PCR primers comprised 60 Vbeta and 13 Jbeta primers. Clones were read by immunoSEQ multiplex PCR, and TCRdb kept only the in-frame ones, dropping some. The repertoire has more than 150,000 clones, around 80% of them found once; the top ten carry under 1.5%. The data were taken from a study of cytomegalovirus exposure and HLA in healthy donors. Broader study findings: Later genetic work tied a missense DCLRE1C variant to beta-chain V and J trimming. The investigators catalogued under 200 TCR beta chains as cytomegalovirus-associated. Most TCR sequences were seen very rarely across donors, but some public TCRs occurred in many.

The sequence was collected from a girl aged 5-17 years in good health and CMV-seropositive. The sequencing sample was made of PBMCs. The gene calls are TRBV27 and TRBJ2-7, with 8 bases that match TRBD1. The chain's CDR3 is CASSIGTGAYEQYF. The CDR3 nucleotides are TGTGCCAGCAGTATCGGGACAGGTGCCTACGAGCAGTACTTC.